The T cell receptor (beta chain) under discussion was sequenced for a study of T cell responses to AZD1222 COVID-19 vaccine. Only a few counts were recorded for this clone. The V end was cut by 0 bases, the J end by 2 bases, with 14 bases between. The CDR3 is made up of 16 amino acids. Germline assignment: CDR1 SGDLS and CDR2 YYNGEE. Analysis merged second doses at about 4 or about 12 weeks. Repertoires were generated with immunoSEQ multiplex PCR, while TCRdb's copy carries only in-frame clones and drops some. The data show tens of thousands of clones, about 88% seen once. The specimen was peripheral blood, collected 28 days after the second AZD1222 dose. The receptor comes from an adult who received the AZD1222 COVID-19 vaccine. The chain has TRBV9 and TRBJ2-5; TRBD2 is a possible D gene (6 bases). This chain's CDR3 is CASSVDVGGTQETQYF. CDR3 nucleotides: TGTGCCAGCAGCGTAGATGTGGGAGGAACGCAAGAGACCCAGTACTTC.